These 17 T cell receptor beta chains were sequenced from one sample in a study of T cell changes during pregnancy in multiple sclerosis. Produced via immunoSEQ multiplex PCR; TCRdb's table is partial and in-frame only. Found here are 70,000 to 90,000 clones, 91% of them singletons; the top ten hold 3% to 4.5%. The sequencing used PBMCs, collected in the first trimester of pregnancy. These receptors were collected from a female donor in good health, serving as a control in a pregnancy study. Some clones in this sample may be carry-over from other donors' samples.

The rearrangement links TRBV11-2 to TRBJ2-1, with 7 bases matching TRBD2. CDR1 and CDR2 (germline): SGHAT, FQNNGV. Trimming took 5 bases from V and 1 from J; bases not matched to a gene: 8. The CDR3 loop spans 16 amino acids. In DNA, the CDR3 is TGTGCCAGCAGCACCGTTCTAGCGGAATCCTACAATGAGCAGTTCTTC. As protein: CASSTVLAESYNEQFF.

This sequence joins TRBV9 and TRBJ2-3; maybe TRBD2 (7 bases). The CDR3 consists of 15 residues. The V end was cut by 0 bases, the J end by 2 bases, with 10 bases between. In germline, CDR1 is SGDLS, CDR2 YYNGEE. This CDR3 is CASSVGGGPTDTQYF. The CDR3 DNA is TGTGCCAGCAGCGTAGGGGGGGGGCCCACAGATACGCAGTATTTT.

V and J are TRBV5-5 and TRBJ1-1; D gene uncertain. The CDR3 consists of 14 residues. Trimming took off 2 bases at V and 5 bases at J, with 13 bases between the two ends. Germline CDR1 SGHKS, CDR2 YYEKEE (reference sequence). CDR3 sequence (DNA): TGTGCCAGCAGCTTTAGACACCCACGGACTGAAGCTTTCTTT. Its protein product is CASSFRHPRTEAFF.

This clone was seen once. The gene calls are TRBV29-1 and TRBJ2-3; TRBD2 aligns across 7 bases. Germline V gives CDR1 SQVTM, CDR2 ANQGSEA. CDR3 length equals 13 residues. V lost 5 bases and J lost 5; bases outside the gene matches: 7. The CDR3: CSVTGEGRDTQYF. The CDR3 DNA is TGCAGCGTTACGGGGGAGGGCCGAGATACGCAGTATTTT.

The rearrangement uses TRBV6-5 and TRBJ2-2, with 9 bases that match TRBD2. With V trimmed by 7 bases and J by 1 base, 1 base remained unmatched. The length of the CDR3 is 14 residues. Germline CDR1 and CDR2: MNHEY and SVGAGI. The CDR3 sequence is CASNSGRNTGELFF. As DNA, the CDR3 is TGTGCCAGCAATAGCGGGAGGAACACCGGGGAGCTGTTTTTT.

The DNA for the CDR3 is TGTGCCAGCAGCTTGAGGGAAACCTACAATGAGCAGTTCTTC. It encodes CASSLRETYNEQFF. The chain is built from TRBV7-2 and TRBJ2-1; weak D call: TRBD2 (5 bases). V was clipped by 3 bases and J by 2 bases, with 8 bases between them. The CDR3 consists of 14 residues. The germline V gene encodes CDR1 SGHTA and CDR2 FQGNSA.

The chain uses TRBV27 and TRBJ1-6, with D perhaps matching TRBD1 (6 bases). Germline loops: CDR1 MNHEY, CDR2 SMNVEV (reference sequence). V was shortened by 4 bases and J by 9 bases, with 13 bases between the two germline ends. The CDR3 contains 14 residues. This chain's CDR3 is CASSYRVQVSPLHF. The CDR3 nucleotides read TGTGCCAGCAGTTACAGGGTTCAGGTTTCACCCCTCCACTTT.

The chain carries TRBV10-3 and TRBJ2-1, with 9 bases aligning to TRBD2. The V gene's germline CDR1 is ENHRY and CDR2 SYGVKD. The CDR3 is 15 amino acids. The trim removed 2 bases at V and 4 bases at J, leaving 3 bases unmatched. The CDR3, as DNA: TGTGCCATCAGTGAGATTAGCGGGGGTTACAATGAGCAGTTCTTC. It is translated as CAISEISGGYNEQFF.

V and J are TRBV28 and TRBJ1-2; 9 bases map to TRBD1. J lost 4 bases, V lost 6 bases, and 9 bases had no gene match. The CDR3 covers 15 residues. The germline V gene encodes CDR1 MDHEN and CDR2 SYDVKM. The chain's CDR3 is CASSLTGGVIYGYTF. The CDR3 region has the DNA TGTGCCAGCAGCCTTACAGGGGGCGTTATCTATGGCTACACCTTC.

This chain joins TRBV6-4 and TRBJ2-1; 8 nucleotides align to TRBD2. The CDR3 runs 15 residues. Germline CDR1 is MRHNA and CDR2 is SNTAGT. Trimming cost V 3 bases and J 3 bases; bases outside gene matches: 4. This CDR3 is CASSDGRGDYNEQFF. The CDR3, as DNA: TGTGCCAGCAGTGATGGGCGGGGGGACTACAATGAGCAGTTCTTC.

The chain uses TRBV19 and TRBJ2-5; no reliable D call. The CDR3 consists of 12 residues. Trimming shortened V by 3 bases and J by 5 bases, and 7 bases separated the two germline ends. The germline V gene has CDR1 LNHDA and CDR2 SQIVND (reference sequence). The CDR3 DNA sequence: TGTGCCAGTAGTATGAACGGGGAGACCCAGTACTTC. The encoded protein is CASSMNGETQYF. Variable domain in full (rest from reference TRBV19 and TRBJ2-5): DGGITQSPKYLFRKEGQNVTLSCEQNLNHDAMYWYRQDPGQGLRLIYYSQIVNDFQKGDIAEGYSVSREKKESFPLTVTSAQKNPTAFYLCASSMNGETQYFGPGTRLLVL.

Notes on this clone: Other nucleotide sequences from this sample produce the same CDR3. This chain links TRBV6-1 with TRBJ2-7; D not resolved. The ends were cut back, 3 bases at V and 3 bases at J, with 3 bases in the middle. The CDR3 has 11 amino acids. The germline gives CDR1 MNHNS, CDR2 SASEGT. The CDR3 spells CASSDRYEQYF. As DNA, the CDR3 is TGTGCCAGCAGTGACCGCTACGAGCAGTACTTC.

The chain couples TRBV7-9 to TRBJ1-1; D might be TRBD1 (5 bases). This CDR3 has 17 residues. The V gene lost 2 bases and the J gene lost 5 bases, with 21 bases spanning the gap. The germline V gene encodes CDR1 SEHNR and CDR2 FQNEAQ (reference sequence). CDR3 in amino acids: CASSLRPVAGGVTEAFF. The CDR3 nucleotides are TGTGCCAGCAGCTTAAGGCCGGTCGCTGGGGGGGTTACTGAAGCTTTCTTT. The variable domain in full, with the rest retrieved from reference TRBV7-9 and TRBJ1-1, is DTGVSQNPRHKITKRGQNVTFRCDPISEHNRLYWYRQTLGQGPEFLTYFQNEAQLEKSRLLSDRFSAERPKGSFSTLEIQRTEQGDSAMYLCASSLRPVAGGVTEAFFGQGTRLTVV.

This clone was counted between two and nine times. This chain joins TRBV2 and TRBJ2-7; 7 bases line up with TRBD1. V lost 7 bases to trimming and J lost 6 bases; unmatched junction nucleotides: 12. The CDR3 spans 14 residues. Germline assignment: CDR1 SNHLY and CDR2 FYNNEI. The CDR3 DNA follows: TGTGCCAGCATAATACAGGGGCCGCGGTCCGAGCAGTACTTC. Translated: CASIIQGPRSEQYF.

The CDR3 sequence is CASSSMGLAGDRSYNEQFF. CDR3 bases: TGTGCCAGCAGTTCGATGGGACTAGCGGGAGACCGCTCCTACAATGAGCAGTTCTTC. V and J are TRBV28 and TRBJ2-1, with 14 positions matching TRBD2. Germline CDR1 MDHEN, CDR2 SYDVKM. J was trimmed by 0 bases and V by 4 bases; bases with no gene match: 8. This CDR3 spans 19 amino acids.

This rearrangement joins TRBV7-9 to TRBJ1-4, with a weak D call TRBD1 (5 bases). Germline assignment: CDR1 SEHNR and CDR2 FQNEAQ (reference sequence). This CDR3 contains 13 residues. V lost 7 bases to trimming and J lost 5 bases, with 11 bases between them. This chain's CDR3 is CASTHGGNEKLFF. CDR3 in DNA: TGTGCCAGCACCCACGGGGGGAATGAAAAACTGTTTTTT. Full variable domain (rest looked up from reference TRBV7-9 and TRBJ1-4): DTGVSQNPRHKITKRGQNVTFRCDPISEHNRLYWYRQTLGQGPEFLTYFQNEAQLEKSRLLSDRFSAERPKGSFSTLEIQRTEQGDSAMYLCASTHGGNEKLFFGSGTQLSVL.

This CDR3 reads CAVWTGGASGTDTQYF. The CDR3 DNA reads TGTGCCGTCTGGACAGGGGGCGCATCTGGAACAGATACGCAGTATTTT. The J gene is TRBJ2-3, the V gene TRBV2; 11 bases are shared with TRBD1. V trimming: 11 bases; J trimming: 3 bases; junction bases outside the gene matches: 13. This CDR3 spans 16 amino acids. Looked up from germline, CDR1 is SNHLY and CDR2 is FYNNEI.